The clone carrying this T cell receptor (beta chain) appeared a single time. As yet, its antigen is unknown. Produced via immunoSEQ multiplex PCR; TCRdb's table is partial and in-frame only. The table shows about 120,000 clones, with about nine tenths occurring only once. This record comes from a study of T cell clones after liver transplantation. Study overall: Without induction therapy, subjects received standard immunosuppression until 12-24 months post-transplant.

This CDR3 is built from 16 residues. Trimming shortened V by 5 bases and J by 4 bases, and 18 bases separated the two germline ends. Germline CDR1 is MDHEN and CDR2 is SYDVKM. Findings and caveats of the study: Compared with third party-reactive sequences, donor-reactive ones declined more, independent of withdrawal success.

The sequence came from a human patient who received a liver transplant. Part of the T cells may come from the graft donor. Sample: CD4+ T cells from blood, taken 12 months after liver transplant. V usage is TRBV28 and J usage is TRBJ1-3; TRBD1 might be the D (6 bases). In DNA form, the CDR3 reads TGTGCCAGCAGTCCGGACAGCTCCCTAGTGGGAAACACCATATATTTT. Amino acids: CASSPDSSLVGNTIYF.